This TCR beta chain emerged from a study of graft-versus-host responses after intestinal transplantation. Study background: All of the recipients had induction that used anti-thymocyte globulin, then tacrolimus and steroids for about 3 years.

To note about this clone: The antigen is unknown.

Repertoires were generated with immunoSEQ multiplex PCR, while TCRdb's copy carries only in-frame clones and drops some. The data contain 99,000 or so clones, roughly 84% of them singletons. Germline assignment: CDR1 MGHRA and CDR2 YSYEKL. CDR3 length equals 15 residues. V was trimmed by 3 bases and J by 4 bases, leaving 13 bases between them. This chain joins TRBV4-1 and TRBJ2-1; D is possibly TRBD1 (5 bases). Source: unstimulated CD4+ T cells sorted from spleen or lymph node cells, taken before intestinal transplant. This receptor was taken from a human donor who received an intestinal transplant. CDR3 nucleotides: TGCGCCAGCAGCCAGACCCTCGACAGTTACAATGAGCAGTTCTTC. Amino acid sequence: CASSQTLDSYNEQFF.